The 21 T cell receptor beta chains below all came from one sample that was sequenced in a study of tissue T cells after allogeneic stem cell transplantation. Sequencing used immunoSEQ multiplex PCR; TCRdb keeps in-frame clones, though not all of them. Of 17,000 or so clones in the sample, under 80% were seen once. The sample consisted of spleen. The receptors originated from a female BALB/c mouse in good health. This strain's MHC haplotype is H2-d.

As concerns this clone: The genes and germline here are from mouse. The read gets to within 1 residue of the CDR3 end, and the germline J gene fills in the rest. This chain joins TRBV19 and TRBJ2-2; 11 nucleotides align to TRBD2. Germline V gene lookup returns CDR1 FNHDT and CDR2 SITEND (reference sequence). The CDR3 has 16 amino acids. V trimming: 6 bases; J trimming: 1 base; junction bases outside the gene matches: 5. CDR3 DNA, as far as it was read: TGTGCCAGCACCGGGACTGGGGGCCGAAACACCGGGCAGCTCTAC. Translated, it gives CASTGTGGRNTGQLY. The whole CDR3 reads CASTGTGGRNTGQLYF. The full variable domain, its missing parts supplied by reference TRBV19 and TRBJ2-2, is GGIITQTPKFLIGQEGQKLTLKCQQNFNHDTMYWYRQDSGKGLRLIYYSITENDLQKGDLSEGYDASREKKSSFSLTVTSAQKNEMAVFLCASTGTGGRNTGQLYFGEGSKLTVL.

The table lists this clone with a few counts. Gene names are the mouse ones. The observed sequence ends 1 residue before the CDR3 terminus, with the missing tail filled in from the germline J gene. The gene calls are TRBV29 and TRBJ2-5, with no clear D. CDR1 MSHET and CDR2 SYDVDS come from the germline V gene. Trimming took off 2 bases at V and 4 bases at J, with 10 bases between the two ends. This CDR3 is built from 14 residues. CDR3 amino acids: CASSLPRTEDTQYF. The sequenced CDR3 bases are TGTGCTAGCAGTTTACCTCGGACGGAAGACACCCAGTAC. The variable domain in full, completed from reference TRBV29 and TRBJ2-5, reads DMKVTQMPRYLIKRMGENVLLECGQDMSHETMYWYRQDPGLGLQLIYISYDVDSNSEGDIPKGYRVSRKKREHFSLILDSAKTNQTSVYFCASSLPRTEDTQYFGPGTRLLVL.

For this clone: The gene names given are mouse names. The read halts 1 residue ahead of the CDR3 end, with the missing end drawn from the germline J gene. This specimen includes other DNA sequences encoding the same CDR3. The rearrangement joins TRBV5 to TRBJ2-7; 9 bases fit TRBD1. J gave up 7 bases and V 3 bases, and 10 bases lay outside the gene matches. Germline CDR1 is LGHNA and CDR2 is YNLKQL (reference sequence). CDR3 length: 15 amino acids. Incomplete CDR3 DNA: TGTGCCAGCAGCCAGCCAGGACAGGGGATTTGGGAACAGTAC. Protein product: CASSQPGQGIWEQY. The entire CDR3 protein is CASSQPGQGIWEQYF.

For this clone: Genes and germline are mouse. The read halts 1 residue ahead of the CDR3 end, with the missing end drawn from the germline J gene. V gene TRBV19 combines with J gene TRBJ2-1, with D possibly TRBD2 on 5 matching bases. The CDR3 has 13 residues. The V gene's germline CDR1 is FNHDT and CDR2 SITEND (reference sequence). V lost 2 bases and J lost 4, with 7 bases in between. The DNA read from the CDR3 is TGTGCCAGCAGTATTGTGGGGTATGCTGAGCAGTTC. Encoded protein: CASSIVGYAEQF. The complete CDR3 sequence is CASSIVGYAEQFF.

In this sample, this clone turned up once. Gene names and germline match the mouse. CDR3 loop: CASSPDRGQYTEVFF. CDR3 DNA, as far as it was read: TGTGCCAGCAGCCCAGACAGGGGGCAGTACACAGAAGTCTTC. The J gene is TRBJ1-1, the V gene TRBV5; 10 positions match TRBD1. The read ends 1 residue shy of where the CDR3 ends; the end is completed using the germline J gene. The V gene end was trimmed by 4 bases and the J gene end by 3 bases; junction bases not matched to a gene: 5. The CDR3 sequence is 15 residues long. CDR1 is LGHNA and CDR2 is YNLKQL in the germline V gene (reference sequence).

A few counts support this clone. These gene names are mouse names. The read ends 1 residue shy of where the CDR3 ends; the end is completed using the germline J gene. The chain uses TRBV29 and TRBJ2-3, with D perhaps matching TRBD1 or TRBD2 (5 bases each). Germline assignment: CDR1 MSHET and CDR2 SYDVDS. The CDR3 is 15 residues long. Trimming shortened V by 2 bases and J by 3 bases, and 12 bases separated the two germline ends. The CDR3 bases that were read are TGTGCTAGCAGTTTAGCGGGGCGCGGGGCAGAAACGCTGTAT. This codes for CASSLAGRGAETLY. The full-length CDR3 reads as CASSLAGRGAETLYF.

Notes on this clone: Germline and genes: mouse. The read ends 1 residue before the CDR3 terminus; that terminus is restored from the germline J gene. The chain carries TRBV13-2 and TRBJ1-2; a weak D match, TRBD1 (6 bases). The germline V gene encodes CDR1 NNHNN and CDR2 SYGAGS (reference sequence). V shed 2 bases and J shed 0 bases, with 8 bases lying between them. The CDR3 spans 14 residues. The CDR3 DNA, read in part, is TGTGCCAGCGGTGAAAGGGGGGCAAACTCCGACTACACC. Translation gives CASGERGANSDYT. The full-length CDR3 reads as CASGERGANSDYTF.

As regards this clone: The listed genes are named as in mouse. The sequence runs out 1 residue before the end of the CDR3; the remainder is reconstructed from the germline J gene. The J gene is TRBJ2-2, the V gene TRBV13-2, with D perhaps TRBD1 or TRBD2 (6 bases each). Germline-derived CDR1 and CDR2 are NNHNN and SYGAGS (reference sequence). Trimming removed 2 bases from V and 0 bases from J, with 8 bases in between. The length of the CDR3 is 15 residues. The sequenced CDR3 bases are TGTGCCAGCGGTGAAGGGGGGACAAACACCGGGCAGCTCTAC. It is translated as CASGEGGTNTGQLY. The CDR3 as a whole reads CASGEGGTNTGQLYF.

The sample holds a few counts of this clone. Genes here carry mouse names. The sequenced fragment ends 1 residue before the CDR3 boundary, so the rest is inferred from the germline J gene. The chain employs TRBV13-3 and TRBJ1-1; a possible D gene is TRBD1 (5 bases). Germline V gene data show CDR1 as NNHDY and CDR2 as SYVADS. The CDR3 covers 14 residues. Trimming left V 1 base short and J 3 bases short, with 10 bases between. The part of the CDR3 DNA that was read is TGTGCCAGCAGTGATCAGGGATGGCACACAGAAGTCTTC. This sequence encodes CASSDQGWHTEVF. The CDR3 in full is CASSDQGWHTEVFF.

Worth noting for this clone: The gene names here belong to mouse. Coverage ceases 1 residue before the CDR3 finishes, and the germline J gene fills in the end. The chain couples TRBV19 to TRBJ2-7; 9 bases agree with TRBD2. In germline, CDR1 is FNHDT, CDR2 SITEND (reference sequence). There are 15 residues in the CDR3. V dropped 1 base and J dropped 0; count of bases not matched to a gene: 2. The CDR3 here is CASSIRLGDSYEQYF. The sequenced CDR3 bases are TGTGCCAGCAGTATAAGACTGGGGGACTCCTATGAACAGTAC.

This clone was recorded a few times. Germline and genes: mouse. The read gets to within 1 residue of the CDR3 end, and the germline J gene fills in the rest. The chain uses TRBV4 and TRBJ2-1; possible D gene TRBD2, 6 bases. Germline CDR1 is LGHDT and CDR2 is YNNKQL (reference sequence). The CDR3 loop spans 13 amino acids. The V end lost 4 bases, the J end lost 3 bases, and 7 bases lay between the germline ends. CDR3 residues: CASSLLGYAEQFF. The DNA read from the CDR3 is TGTGCCAGCAGCTTACTGGGCTATGCTGAGCAGTTC.

A note on this clone: Gene names are mouse gene names. The read is 1 residue too short to cover the CDR3 end, so that end is filled in from the germline J gene. The V call is TRBV3, the J call TRBJ1-2; D gene unclear. CDR3 length: 13 amino acids. CDR1 SNHLY and CDR2 FYNGKV come from the germline V gene (reference sequence). Trimming removed 3 bases from V and 0 bases from J, with 5 bases in between. The CDR3 here is CASSLETNSDYTF. The CDR3 DNA, read in part, is TGTGCCAGCAGCTTGGAGACAAACTCCGACTACACC.

This clone has just a few counts. Each gene name is a mouse one. The CDR3 end lies 1 residue beyond the end of the read and is filled in from the germline J gene. This chain joins TRBV19 and TRBJ1-3, with D uncertain. The CDR3 consists of 14 residues. V lost 2 bases and J 4 bases, leaving 10 bases between the germline ends. Germline V gene lookup returns CDR1 FNHDT and CDR2 SITEND (reference sequence). The CDR3: CASSILGEGNTLYF. The sequenced part of the CDR3 DNA is TGTGCCAGCAGTATCTTGGGTGAGGGAAATACGCTCTAT.

Of note for this clone: The germline and genes are mouse ones. The read comes to an end 1 residue before the CDR3 does, leaving the germline J gene to fill in the end. The chain combines TRBV13-2 with TRBJ2-2; 13 positions match TRBD2. The CDR3 spans 16 residues. Germline values: CDR1 NNHNN, CDR2 SYGAGS (reference sequence). The V and J ends lost 3 bases and 2 bases, in that order; junction bases with no gene match: 1. The CDR3 loop reads CASGGGLGGNTGQLYF. Partial CDR3 DNA: TGTGCCAGCGGTGGGGGACTGGGGGGGAACACCGGGCAGCTCTAC.

On this clone: The listed genes are named as in mouse. The observed sequence ends 1 residue before the CDR3 terminus, with the missing tail filled in from the germline J gene. V and J are TRBV31 and TRBJ2-5; tentatively, D is TRBD2 (6 bases). Per the germline V gene, CDR1 is GKSSPN and CDR2 is SITVG. V was clipped by 3 bases and J by 6 bases, with 13 bases between them. This CDR3 has 13 amino acids. CDR3 residues: CAWRNNWVDTQYF. CDR3 DNA, as far as it was read: TGTGCCTGGAGAAATAACTGGGTCGACACCCAGTAC.

To note about this clone: Mouse gene names and germline throughout. The read comes to an end 1 residue before the CDR3 does, leaving the germline J gene to fill in the end. The chain has TRBV3 and TRBJ2-4; the match to TRBD2 covers 8 bases. V lost 1 base to trimming and J lost 0 bases; unmatched junction nucleotides: 6. CDR1 SNHLY and CDR2 FYNGKV come from the germline V gene (reference sequence). This CDR3 has 17 amino acids. The covered CDR3 bases are TGTGCCAGCAGCTTAGAGCCTGGGGGGTCTAGTCAAAACACCTTGTAC. Its translation is CASSLEPGGSSQNTLY. The whole CDR3 reads CASSLEPGGSSQNTLYF. The complete variable domain, with remaining parts taken from reference TRBV3 and TRBJ2-4, reads GPKVLQIPSHQIIDMGQMVTLNCDPVSNHLYFYWYKQILGQQMEFLVNFYNGKVMEKSKLFKDQFSVERPDGSYFTLKIQPTALEDSAVYFCASSLEPGGSSQNTLYFGAGTRLSVL.

This clone came up a few times. Gene labels here are mouse ones. The DNA ends 1 residue before the CDR3 does, and the rest of the CDR3 is filled in from the germline J gene. The gene calls are TRBV31 and TRBJ1-2; 9 nucleotides match TRBD1. The CDR3 extends over 14 amino acids. Germline V lookup: CDR1 GKSSPN, CDR2 SITVG. J was trimmed by 3 bases and V by 3 bases; bases with no gene match: 5. The CDR3 sequence: CAWSYRGRDSDYTF. The CDR3 bases that were read are TGTGCCTGGAGCTACAGGGGGCGCGACTCCGACTACACC.

Points on this clone: Gene names and germline refer to mouse. The read ends 1 residue early relative to the CDR3; the germline J gene fills the gap. This chain uses TRBV13-2 with TRBJ2-2; 13 nucleotides align to TRBD2. V dropped 0 bases and J dropped 4; count of bases not matched to a gene: 3. This CDR3 has 17 amino acids. Per the germline V gene, CDR1 is NNHNN and CDR2 is SYGAGS (reference sequence). CDR3 bases read: TGTGCCAGCGGTGATGGGACTGGGGGGGCCCTCACCGGGCAGCTCTAC. Protein product: CASGDGTGGALTGQLY. The full CDR3 sequence reads CASGDGTGGALTGQLYF.

This clone has just a few counts. Germline and genes here are mouse. The CDR3 is cut off 1 residue early in the read; its end comes from the germline J gene. The genes are TRBV2 and TRBJ1-4; 7 bases are a match to TRBD1. Germline V gene lookup returns CDR1 LGHNA and CDR2 YSYQKL. CDR3 length: 15 residues. V gave up 2 bases and J gave up 0 bases; unmatched junction bases: 0. The sequenced CDR3 bases are TGTGCCAGCAGCCAACAGGGGGTTTCCAACGAAAGATTATTT. It encodes CASSQQGVSNERLF. The full CDR3 reads CASSQQGVSNERLFF. The variable domain in full, with the rest retrieved from reference TRBV2 and TRBJ1-4, is DPKIIQKPKYLVAVTGSEKILICEQYLGHNAMYWYRQSAKKPLEFMFSYSYQKLMDNQTASSRFQPQSSKKNHLDLQITALKPDDSATYFCASSQQGVSNERLFFGHGTKLSVL.

With regard to this clone: Gene and germline names: mouse. The read falls 1 residue short of the CDR3 end, and the missing part is taken from the germline J gene. The chain has TRBV2 and TRBJ2-4; no clear D. Trimming took off 0 bases at V and 5 bases at J, with 9 bases between the two ends. This CDR3 region has 14 residues. Germline V gene sequence: CDR1 LGHNA, CDR2 YSYQKL. The covered CDR3 bases are TGTGCCAGCAGCCAAGAGTACAGTTTAAACACCTTGTAC. It codes for CASSQEYSLNTLY. The whole CDR3 region reads CASSQEYSLNTLYF.

Remarks on this clone: The genes and germline here are from mouse. The CDR3 is cut off 1 residue early in the read; its end comes from the germline J gene. The chain uses TRBV31 and TRBJ2-5; TRBD2 agrees at 11 bases. V gave up 3 bases and J gave up 6 bases; unmatched junction bases: 2. The CDR3 is 13 amino acids. Germline CDR1 and CDR2: GKSSPN and SITVG. The CDR3 region is CAWRRTGGDTQYF. Partial CDR3 DNA: TGTGCCTGGAGACGGACTGGGGGGGACACCCAGTAC.